This T cell receptor beta chain was retrieved from a study of blood T cells in healthy people across ages (dated by TCRdb to between 2014 and 2017). A note on the overall study: In model experiments, roughly one uniquely barcoded TCR beta cDNA molecule per two T cells was captured by template switching. The study measured age-related changes in TCR beta repertoire diversity using deep sequencing normalized with unique cDNA molecular identifiers. The donors were split into four age groups: young (average roughly 15 years), middle-aged (nearly 40), aged (over 55) and long-lived (82). To avoid experimental bias, donors of different ages were distributed randomly across sequencing lanes. The study analyzed two additional independent replicas of 1 million unique cDNA reads from the same blood draw for two donors, one aged 18 to 30 and one aged 80 or older. Overall results and qualifications from the work: Bulk unsorted PBMC profiling prevented conclusive comparison of naive and antigen-experienced compartments. Observed TCR beta diversity per million T cells fell roughly linearly with age, and a significant reduction was already apparent by age roughly 40. Compared with the aged group, the long-lived group had more naive CD4+ T cells, fewer expanded clones and increased TCR diversity, suggesting age selection. The percentage of naive T cells measured by flow cytometry correlated strongly with observed TCR beta diversity. Because donor CMV infection status was unknown, age-related changes in expanded clonotypes were potentially confounded. Estimates of total diversity based on one million sequenced T cells were regarded as lower bounds and as underestimates.

The library relied on 5' RACE. The sequencer listed for this sample is Illumina HiSeq 2500. A second 7 to 11 cycle PCR used a sample-barcoded 5' primer and a J-beta primer mix. A unique molecular identifier was introduced onto each TCR beta cDNA molecule by a template-switch 5' adaptor carrying 12 random nucleotides. Each sample yielded at least 3 million CDR3-containing paired-end reads. First-strand cDNA was synthesized from all RNA with the Mint cDNA synthesis kit, primed by a TRBC-specific oligonucleotide. Following uracil-DNA glycosylase treatment, a first 18-cycle PCR with universal primers M1SS and BC2_uni_R was performed on all cDNA. The authors processed their data as follows. Each sample was normalized by randomly selecting 1 million high-quality reads, each carrying a distinct molecular identifier. Instead of being binned into consensus sequences, reads with shared molecular identifiers were discarded. MiTCR, with a Q25 quality threshold and the strictest error-elimination algorithm, was used for CDR3 identification, clonotype clustering and error correction. Lower-bound total TCR beta diversity was estimated with a nonparametric unseen species model using Euler transformation. Using fastp trimming at Q25 and MiXCR clonotype assembly, TCRdb reanalyzed the public sequencing data and kept in-frame beta chains. Every distinct CDR3 protein forms one entry, paired with its most common genes and DNA. TCRdb's processing, not the authors', yielded these V and J calls. This sample holds roughly 1,500,000 distinct CDR3 sequences; around 35% were observed only once. Over 9% of the sample belongs to the ten largest clones.

In the germline V gene, CDR1 corresponds to SGDLS and CDR2 to YYNGEE. Between the V and J ends, shortened by 3 bases and 0 bases respectively, the junction contains 10 bases. From the cysteine up to the phenylalanine, the CDR3 has a length of 16 residues. The entry retains the CDR3 DNA only, 48 bases that are in frame from base 1. The approximately 40 donors, aged 6 to 90 years, were systemically healthy Caucasian individuals from Russia. Around 9.9 milliliters of peripheral blood were collected from each donor into EDTA-treated Vacutainer tubes. Ficoll-Paque density-gradient centrifugation was used to isolate PBMCs, with at least 6.5 million obtained per sample. Trizol reagent was used to extract total RNA from the PBMCs, yielding at least 6 micrograms per sample. For every donor, flow cytometry on a PBMC aliquot measured the percentage of naive CD45RAhigh/CD27high T cells. A note on this clonotype: No cognate antigen has been identified for it. No per-base quality is available; no much larger clone lies one base away.

This receptor was obtained from a woman younger than 45 in good health. Recombination joined TRBV9 with TRBJ2-6; the D gene cannot be named for sure. The sequenced material came from blood. The nucleotide sequence is given as TGTGCCAGCAGCGCAGGCTGGGGCTCTGGGGCCAACGTCCTGACTTTC. Translated, it reads CASSAGWGSGANVLTF.